This TCR beta chain originates from a study of blood T cell repertoires in COVID-19. At the level of the study: Both acute and convalescent COVID-19 samples were obtained from the United States, Italy and Spain. The cDNA or gDNA used as material had been derived from T cells, B-cell-depleted T cells, or PBMCs.

This clone was observed a single time. V dropped 6 bases and J dropped 1 base, with 15 bases sitting between them. Germline V gene sequence: CDR1 KGHSH, CDR2 LQKENI. The CDR3 is 16 amino acids. In the original analysis: Estimates of nucleated cell counts were drawn from the amplification of reference gene primers. Generated by immunoSEQ multiplex PCR, the TCRdb table keeps only in-frame clones and is missing some. Clone size and V and J calls were adopted from that table, with D and trimming inferred from the DNA. The profile covers about 75,000 clones, with roughly 82% appearing a single time and 20% to 25% taken by the ten largest.

This receptor was obtained from a woman in her 50s with acute or convalescent COVID-19. The source material was peripheral blood. V is TRBV18 and J is TRBJ2-2, with D possibly being TRBD1 (6 bases). CDR3 amino acids: CASSQLRQENTGELFF. CDR3 in DNA: TGTGCCAGCTCGCAATTACGACAGGAGAACACCGGGGAGCTGTTTTTT.